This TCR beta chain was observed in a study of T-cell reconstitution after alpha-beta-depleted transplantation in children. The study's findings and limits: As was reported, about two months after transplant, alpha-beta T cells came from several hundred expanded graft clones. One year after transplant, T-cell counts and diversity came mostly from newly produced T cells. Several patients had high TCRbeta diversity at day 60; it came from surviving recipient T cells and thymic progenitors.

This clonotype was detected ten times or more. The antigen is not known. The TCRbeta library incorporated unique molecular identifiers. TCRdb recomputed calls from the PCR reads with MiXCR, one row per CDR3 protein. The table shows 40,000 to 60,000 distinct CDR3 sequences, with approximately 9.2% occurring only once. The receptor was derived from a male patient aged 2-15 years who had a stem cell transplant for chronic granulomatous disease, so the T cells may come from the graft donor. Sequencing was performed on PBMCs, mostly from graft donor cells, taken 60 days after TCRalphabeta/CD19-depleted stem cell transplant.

The CDR3: CASSLSGSTDTQYF. The CDR3 nucleotides are TGTGCCAGCAGCTTAAGCGGGAGCACAGATACGCAGTATTTT. This chain connects TRBV12-3 or TRBV12-4 to TRBJ2-3, with a possible D match to TRBD2 (6 bases). Trimming shortened V by 6 bases and J by 0 bases, and 10 bases separated the two germline ends. The CDR3 sequence is 14 residues long.